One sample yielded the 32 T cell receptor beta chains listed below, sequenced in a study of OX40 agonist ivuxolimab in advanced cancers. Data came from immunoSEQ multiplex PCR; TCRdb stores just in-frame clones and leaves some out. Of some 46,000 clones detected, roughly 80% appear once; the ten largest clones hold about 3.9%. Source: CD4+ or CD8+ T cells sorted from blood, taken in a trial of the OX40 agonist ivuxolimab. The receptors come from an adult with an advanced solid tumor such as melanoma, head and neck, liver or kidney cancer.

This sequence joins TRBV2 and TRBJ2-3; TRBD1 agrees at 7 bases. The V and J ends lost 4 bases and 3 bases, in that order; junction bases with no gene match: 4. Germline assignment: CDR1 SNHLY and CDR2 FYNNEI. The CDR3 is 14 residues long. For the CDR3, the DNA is TGTGCCAGCAGTGCGTCAGGGGGAACAGATACGCAGTATTTT. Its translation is CASSASGGTDTQYF.

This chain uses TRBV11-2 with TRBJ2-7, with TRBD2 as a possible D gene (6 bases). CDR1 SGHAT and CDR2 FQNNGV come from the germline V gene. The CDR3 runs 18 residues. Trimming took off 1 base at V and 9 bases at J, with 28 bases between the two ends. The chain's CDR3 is CASSLVPLRLGTGYVQYF. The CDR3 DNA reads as TGTGCCAGCAGCTTAGTACCCCTCCGACTCGGGACTGGGTATGTGCAGTACTTC. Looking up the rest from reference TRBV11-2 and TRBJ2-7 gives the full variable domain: EAGVAQSPRYKIIEKRQSVAFWCNPISGHATLYWYQQILGQGPKLLIQFQNNGVVDDSQLPKDRFSAERLKGVDSTLKIQPAKLEDSAVYLCASSLVPLRLGTGYVQYFGPGTRLTVT.

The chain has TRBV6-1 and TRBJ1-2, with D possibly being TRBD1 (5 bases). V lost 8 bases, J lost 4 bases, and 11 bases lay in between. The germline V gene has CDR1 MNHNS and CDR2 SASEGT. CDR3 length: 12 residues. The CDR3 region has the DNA TGTGCCAGCGCGGGGGGTGGCTATGGCTACACCTTC. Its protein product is CASAGGGYGYTF.

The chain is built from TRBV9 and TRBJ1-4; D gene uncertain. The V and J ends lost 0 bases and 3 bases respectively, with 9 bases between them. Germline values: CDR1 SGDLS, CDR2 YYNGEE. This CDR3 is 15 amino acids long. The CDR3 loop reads CASSVAGLPNEKLFF. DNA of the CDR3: TGTGCCAGCAGCGTAGCGGGATTACCTAATGAAAAACTGTTTTTT.

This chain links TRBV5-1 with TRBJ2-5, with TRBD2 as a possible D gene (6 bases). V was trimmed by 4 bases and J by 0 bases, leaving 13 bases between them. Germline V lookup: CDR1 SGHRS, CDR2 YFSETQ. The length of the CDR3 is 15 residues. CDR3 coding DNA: TGCGCCAGCAGCCTTGCGGGACGGAACCAAGAGACCCAGTACTTC. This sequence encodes CASSLAGRNQETQYF. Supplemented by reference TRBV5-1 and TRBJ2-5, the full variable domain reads KAGVTQTPRYLIKTRGQQVTLSCSPISGHRSVSWYQQTPGQGLQFLFEYFSETQRNKGNFPGRFSGRQFSNSRSEMNVSTLELGDSALYLCASSLAGRNQETQYFGPGTRLLVL.

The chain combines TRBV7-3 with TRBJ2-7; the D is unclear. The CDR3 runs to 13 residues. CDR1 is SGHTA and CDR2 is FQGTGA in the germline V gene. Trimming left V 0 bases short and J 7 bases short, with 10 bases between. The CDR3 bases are TGTGCCAGCAGCTTAACGTCCCAACGGGAGCAGTACTTC. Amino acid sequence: CASSLTSQREQYF.

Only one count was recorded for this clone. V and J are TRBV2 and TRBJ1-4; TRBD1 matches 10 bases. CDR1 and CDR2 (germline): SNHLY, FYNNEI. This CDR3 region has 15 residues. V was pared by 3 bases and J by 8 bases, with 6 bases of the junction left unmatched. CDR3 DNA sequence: TGTGCCAGCAGTGACCGGGGACAGGGGCAGGAAAAACTGTTTTTT. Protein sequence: CASSDRGQGQEKLFF. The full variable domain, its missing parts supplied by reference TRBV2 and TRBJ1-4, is EPEVTQTPSHQVTQMGQEVILRCVPISNHLYFYWYRQILGQKVEFLVSFYNNEISEKSEIFDDQFSVERPDGSNFTLKIRSTKLEDSAMYFCASSDRGQGQEKLFFGSGTQLSVL.

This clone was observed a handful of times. CDR3 sequence reads: CASSSLSGRASNNEQFF. The DNA of the CDR3 is TGTGCCAGCAGCTCCCTTAGCGGGAGGGCCAGTAACAATGAGCAGTTCTTC. J is TRBJ2-1 and V is TRBV7-6; 11 bases map to TRBD2. The CDR3 has 17 amino acids. Germline V lookup: CDR1 SGHVS, CDR2 FNYEAQ. V shed 4 bases and J 5 bases; nucleotides not matched to a gene: 10.

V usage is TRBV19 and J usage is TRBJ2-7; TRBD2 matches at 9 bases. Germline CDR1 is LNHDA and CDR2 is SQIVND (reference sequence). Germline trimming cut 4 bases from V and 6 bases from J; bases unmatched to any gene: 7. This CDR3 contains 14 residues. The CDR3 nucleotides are TGTGCCAGTAGTAATAGAGCGGGGGGCGGCGAGCAGTACTTC. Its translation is CASSNRAGGGEQYF.

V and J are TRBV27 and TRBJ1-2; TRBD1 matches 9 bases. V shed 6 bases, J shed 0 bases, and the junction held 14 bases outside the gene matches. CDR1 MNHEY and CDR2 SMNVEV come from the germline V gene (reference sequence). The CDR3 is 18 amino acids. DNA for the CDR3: TGTGCCAGCAGGTATACCGGGACAGGGCCGGGCCCTAACTATGGCTACACCTTC. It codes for CASRYTGTGPGPNYGYTF.

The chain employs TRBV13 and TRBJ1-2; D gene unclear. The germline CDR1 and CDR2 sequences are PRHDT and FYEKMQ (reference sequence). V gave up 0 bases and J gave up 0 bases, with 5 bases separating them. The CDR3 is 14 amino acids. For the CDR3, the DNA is TGTGCCAGCAGCTTAGGCCGGCCTAACTATGGCTACACCTTC. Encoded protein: CASSLGRPNYGYTF.

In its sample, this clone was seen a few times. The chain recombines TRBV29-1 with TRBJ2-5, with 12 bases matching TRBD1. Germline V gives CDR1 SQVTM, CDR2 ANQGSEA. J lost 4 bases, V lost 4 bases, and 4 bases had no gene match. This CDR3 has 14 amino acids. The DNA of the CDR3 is TGCAGCGTTGGCAAGGGACAGGGGGCAGAGACCCAGTACTTC. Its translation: CSVGKGQGAETQYF.

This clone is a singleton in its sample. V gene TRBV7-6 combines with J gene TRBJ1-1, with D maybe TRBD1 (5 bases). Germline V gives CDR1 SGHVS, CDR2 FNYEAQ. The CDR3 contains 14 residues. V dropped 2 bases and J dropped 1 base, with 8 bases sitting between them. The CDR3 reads CASSLWDGNTEAFF. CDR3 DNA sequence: TGTGCCAGCAGCTTATGGGACGGGAACACTGAAGCTTTCTTT.

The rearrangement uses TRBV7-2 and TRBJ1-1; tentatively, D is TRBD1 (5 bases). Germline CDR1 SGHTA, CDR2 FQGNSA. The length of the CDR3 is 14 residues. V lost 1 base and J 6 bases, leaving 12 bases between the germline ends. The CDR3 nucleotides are TGTGCCAGCAGCTTAGAATGGACAACGGCTGAAGCTTTCTTT. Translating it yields CASSLEWTTAEAFF.

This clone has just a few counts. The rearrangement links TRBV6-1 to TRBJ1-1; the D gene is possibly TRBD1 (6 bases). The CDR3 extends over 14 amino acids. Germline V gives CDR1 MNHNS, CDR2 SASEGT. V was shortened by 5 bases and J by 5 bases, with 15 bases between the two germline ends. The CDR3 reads CASSPRDTGTEAFF. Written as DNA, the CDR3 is TGTGCCAGCAGTCCCCGGGACACGGGAACTGAAGCTTTCTTT.

CDR3 coding DNA: TGTGCCAGCAGCCTTGAAAGCCGGGTGCTGTTTTTT. Its translation: CASSLESRVLFF. V and J are TRBV7-9 and TRBJ1-4; D remains ambiguous. The V gene's germline CDR1 is SEHNR and CDR2 FQNEAQ (reference sequence). This CDR3 is built from 12 residues. Trimming took off 5 bases at V and 14 bases at J, with 15 bases between the two ends.

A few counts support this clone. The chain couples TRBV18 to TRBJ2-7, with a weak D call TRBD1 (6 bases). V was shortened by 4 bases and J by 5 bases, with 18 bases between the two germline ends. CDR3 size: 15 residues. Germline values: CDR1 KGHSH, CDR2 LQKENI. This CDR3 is CASSRPWAGENEQYF. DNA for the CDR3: TGTGCCAGCTCACGGCCTTGGGCAGGGGAGAACGAGCAGTACTTC.

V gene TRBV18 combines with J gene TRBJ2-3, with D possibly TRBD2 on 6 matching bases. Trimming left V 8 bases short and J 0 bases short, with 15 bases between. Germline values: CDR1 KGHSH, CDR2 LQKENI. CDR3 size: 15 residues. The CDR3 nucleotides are TGTGCCAGCCGAGGCGGGGCGACTAGCACAGATACGCAGTATTTT. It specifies CASRGGATSTDTQYF.

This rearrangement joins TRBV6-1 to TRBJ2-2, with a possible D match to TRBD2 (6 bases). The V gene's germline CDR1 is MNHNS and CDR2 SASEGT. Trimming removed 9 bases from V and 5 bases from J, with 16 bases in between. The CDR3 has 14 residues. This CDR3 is CASSRDPLTGELFF. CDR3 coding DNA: TGTGCCAGTTCGCGGGACCCCCTTACCGGGGAGCTGTTTTTT.

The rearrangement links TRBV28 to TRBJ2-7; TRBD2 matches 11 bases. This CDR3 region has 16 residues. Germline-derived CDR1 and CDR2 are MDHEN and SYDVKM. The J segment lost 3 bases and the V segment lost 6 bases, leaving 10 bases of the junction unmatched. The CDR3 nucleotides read TGTGCCAGCAGATCTCCTTCTAGCGGGAGGATCTACGAGCAGTACTTC. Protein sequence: CASRSPSSGRIYEQYF.

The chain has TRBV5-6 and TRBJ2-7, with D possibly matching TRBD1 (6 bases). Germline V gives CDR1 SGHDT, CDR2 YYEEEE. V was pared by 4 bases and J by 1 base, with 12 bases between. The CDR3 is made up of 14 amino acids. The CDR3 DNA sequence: TGTGCCAGCAGCCCGGGGACAAGGTCCTACGAGCAGTACTTC. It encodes CASSPGTRSYEQYF.

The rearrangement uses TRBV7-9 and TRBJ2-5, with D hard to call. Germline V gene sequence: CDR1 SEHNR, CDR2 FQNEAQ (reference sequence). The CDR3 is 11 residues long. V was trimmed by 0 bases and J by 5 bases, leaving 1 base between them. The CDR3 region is CASSLAETQYF. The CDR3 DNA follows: TGTGCCAGCAGCTTAGCTGAGACCCAGTACTTC.

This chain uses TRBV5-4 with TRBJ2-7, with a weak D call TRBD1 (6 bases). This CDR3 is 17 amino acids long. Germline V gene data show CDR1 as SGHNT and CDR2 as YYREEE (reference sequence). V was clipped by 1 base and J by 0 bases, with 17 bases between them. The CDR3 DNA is TGTGCCAGCAGCTTGCCCCAGGGGCCCAGGAGCTCCTACGAGCAGTACTTC. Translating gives CASSLPQGPRSSYEQYF.

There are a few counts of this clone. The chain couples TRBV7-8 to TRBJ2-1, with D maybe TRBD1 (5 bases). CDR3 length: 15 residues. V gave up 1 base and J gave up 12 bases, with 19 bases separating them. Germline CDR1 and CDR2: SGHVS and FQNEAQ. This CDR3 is CASSLGGPRDDTQFF. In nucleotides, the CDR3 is TGTGCCAGCAGCTTAGGGGGCCCCAGGGATGACACGCAGTTCTTC.

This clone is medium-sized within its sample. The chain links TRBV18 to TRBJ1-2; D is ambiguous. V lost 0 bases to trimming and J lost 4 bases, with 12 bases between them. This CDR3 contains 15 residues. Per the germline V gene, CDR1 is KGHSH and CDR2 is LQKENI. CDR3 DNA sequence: TGTGCCAGCTCACCACCGGCGGAAACAATCTATGGCTACACCTTC. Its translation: CASSPPAETIYGYTF. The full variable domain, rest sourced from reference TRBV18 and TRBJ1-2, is NAGVMQNPRHLVRRRGQEARLRCSPMKGHSHVYWYRQLPEEGLKFMVYLQKENIIDESGMPKERFSAEFPKEGPSILRIQQVVRGDSAAYFCASSPPAETIYGYTFGSGTRLTVV.

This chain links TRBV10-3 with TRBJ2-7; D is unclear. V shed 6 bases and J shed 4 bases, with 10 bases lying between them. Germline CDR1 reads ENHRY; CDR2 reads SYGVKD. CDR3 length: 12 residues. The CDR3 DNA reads TGTGCCATCAGGACTGTGGGGTACGAGCAGTACTTC. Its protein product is CAIRTVGYEQYF.

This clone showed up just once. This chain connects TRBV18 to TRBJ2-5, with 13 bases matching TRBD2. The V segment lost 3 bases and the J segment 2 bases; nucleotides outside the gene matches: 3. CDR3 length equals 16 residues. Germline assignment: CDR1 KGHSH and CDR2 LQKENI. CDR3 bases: TGTGCCAGCTCACCCCTACTAGCGGGAGGGCAAGAGACCCAGTACTTC. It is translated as CASSPLLAGGQETQYF.

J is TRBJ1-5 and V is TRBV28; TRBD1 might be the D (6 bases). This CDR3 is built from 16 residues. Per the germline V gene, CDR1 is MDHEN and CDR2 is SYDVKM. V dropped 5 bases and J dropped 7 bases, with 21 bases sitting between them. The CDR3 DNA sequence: TGTGCCAGCAGTCCCAATGGGGCAGGGGCGACCCAGCCCCAGCATTTT. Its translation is CASSPNGAGATQPQHF. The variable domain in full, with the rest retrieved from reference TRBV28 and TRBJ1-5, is DVKVTQSSRYLVKRTGEKVFLECVQDMDHENMFWYRQDPGLGLRLIYFSYDVKMKEKGDIPEGYSVSREKKERFSLILESASTNQTSMYLCASSPNGAGATQPQHFGDGTRLSIL.

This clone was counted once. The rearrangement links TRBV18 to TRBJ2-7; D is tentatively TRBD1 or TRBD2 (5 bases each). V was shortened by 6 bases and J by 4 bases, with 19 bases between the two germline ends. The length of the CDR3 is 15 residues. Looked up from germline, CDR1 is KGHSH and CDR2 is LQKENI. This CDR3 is CASSLDSGHEYEQYF. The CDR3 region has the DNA TGTGCCAGCTCCCTAGATTCGGGGCATGAGTACGAGCAGTACTTC.

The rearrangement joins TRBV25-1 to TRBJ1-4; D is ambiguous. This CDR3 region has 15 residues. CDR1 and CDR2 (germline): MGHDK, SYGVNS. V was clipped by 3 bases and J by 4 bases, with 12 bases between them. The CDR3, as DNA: TGTGCCAGCAGTGAGAGTAGCGCCATTAATGAAAAACTGTTTTTT. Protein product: CASSESSAINEKLFF.

The CDR3 region is CASSSEAGANVLTF. The DNA for the CDR3 is TGTGCCAGCAGTTCAGAGGCTGGGGCCAACGTCCTGACTTTC. J is TRBJ2-6 and V is TRBV6-4, with D unclear. The CDR3 is 14 amino acids. V lost 5 bases to trimming and J lost 2 bases, with 7 bases between them. Germline CDR1 is MRHNA and CDR2 is SNTAGT.

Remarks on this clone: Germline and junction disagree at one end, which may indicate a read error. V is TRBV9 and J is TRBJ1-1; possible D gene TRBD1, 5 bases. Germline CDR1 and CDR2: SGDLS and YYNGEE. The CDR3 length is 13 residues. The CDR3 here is CATSRGINTEAFF. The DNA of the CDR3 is TGTGCCACCAGCCGGGGGATCAACACTGAAGCTTTCTTT.